One T cell receptor beta chain is described in this entry. Generated by immunoSEQ multiplex PCR, the TCRdb table keeps only in-frame clones and is missing some. The sample contains around 30,000 clones, roughly 87% of which appear only once. This sample was included in a study of T cell changes during pregnancy in multiple sclerosis. This CDR3 contains 16 residues. V trimming: 1 base; J trimming: 9 bases; junction bases outside the gene matches: 12. Per germline, CDR1 SGHVS and CDR2 FNYEAQ. Here the sequenced sample was CD8+ T cells from peripheral blood mononuclear cells, taken before pregnancy. The chain is built from TRBV7-6 and TRBJ2-1, with 7 nucleotides matching TRBD2. The receptor was isolated from a female donor with multiple sclerosis, enrolled in a pregnancy study. CDR3: CASSLGGGRALSEQFF. DNA for the CDR3: TGTGCCAGCAGCTTAGGGGGGGGGAGGGCCCTTAGTGAGCAGTTCTTC. Complete variable domain (other parts from reference TRBV7-6 and TRBJ2-1): GAGVSQSPRYKVTKRGQDVALRCDPISGHVSLYWYRQALGQGPEFLTYFNYEAQQDKSGLPNDRFSAERPEGSISTLTIQRTEQRDSAMYRCASSLGGGRALSEQFFGPGTRLTVL.